This T cell receptor (beta chain) is from a study of graft-versus-host responses after intestinal transplantation. The CDR3 consists of 14 residues. Germline CDR1 is MNHEY and CDR2 is SMNVEV (reference sequence). Losses at the gene ends were 1 base for V and 7 bases for J; bases not matched to a gene: 3. Notes on the study in general: In patients with graft-donor T cell macrochimerism, allograft graft-versus-host to host-versus-graft clonal ratios were high. GvH clones turned up in recipient marrow; some had shown up first in ileum or blood.

The protocol was immunoSEQ multiplex PCR, while the TCRdb copy is restricted to in-frame clones and leaves out a portion. The sample consists of some 6,700 clones, approximately 90% of them appearing once. Points on this clone: Its specificity is unknown.

Sequences were derived from PBMCs, sampled about 12 weeks after transplant. The chain has TRBV27 and TRBJ2-1; 8 bases align to TRBD2. The clonotype was recovered from a human patient who received an intestinal transplant, so some T cells may come from the graft donor. CDR3 protein: CASSLFGGDNEQFF. CDR3 in DNA: TGTGCCAGCAGTTTATTCGGGGGGGATAATGAGCAGTTCTTC.